The 2 T cell receptor beta chains below all came from one sample that was sequenced in a study of graft-versus-host responses after intestinal transplantation. These receptors have no identified antigens. Sequencing was performed with immunoSEQ multiplex PCR; in TCRdb, only in-frame clones are kept and a portion is missing. The sample holds about 51,000 clones, roughly 90% seen once. This sample comprised unstimulated CD4+ T cells sorted from spleen or lymph node cells, obtained before transplant. The receptor set was obtained from a human donor who was the organ donor for an intestinal transplant.

The chain recombines TRBV19 with TRBJ1-5; D gene ambiguous. Trimming left V 2 bases short and J 6 bases short, with 8 bases between. CDR1 and CDR2 from the germline V gene are LNHDA and SQIVND (reference sequence). The CDR3 spans 13 residues. The CDR3 DNA is TGTGCCAGTAGTATACAGGCTATTCAGCCCCAGCATTTT. This gives the protein CASSIQAIQPQHF.

The chain joins TRBV9 to TRBJ2-3; TRBD2 matches 7 bases. This CDR3 is built from 13 residues. In germline, CDR1 is SGDLS, CDR2 YYNGEE. Trimming removed 7 bases from V and 4 bases from J; junction bases left unmatched: 6. The CDR3 protein is CASRGGRADTQYF. In DNA form, the CDR3 reads TGTGCCAGCCGGGGAGGGAGAGCAGATACGCAGTATTTT.